Below, 19 T cell receptor beta chains from the same sample are listed, as sequenced in a study of blood T cell repertoires in COVID-19. Sequencing used immunoSEQ multiplex PCR; TCRdb keeps in-frame clones, though not all of them. Among 250,000 or so clones listed, around nine tenths were seen once. Specimen: peripheral blood. The receptors originated from an older woman with COVID-19, enrolled during active disease.

This chain uses TRBV5-6 with TRBJ2-7; possibly TRBD2 for D (6 bases). The CDR3 is made up of 12 amino acids. V shed 6 bases and J shed 3 bases, with 10 bases lying between them. Germline loops: CDR1 SGHDT, CDR2 YYEEEE. The CDR3 nucleotides are TGTGCCAGCACCCTTAGCGGCTACGAGCAGTACTTC. Translating gives CASTLSGYEQYF.

The J gene is TRBJ1-1, the V gene TRBV5-6; D gene unclear. CDR1 is SGHDT and CDR2 is YYEEEE in the germline V gene. V was trimmed by 0 bases and J by 5 bases, leaving 14 bases between them. CDR3 length: 15 residues. CDR3 in amino acids: CASSLGRTVVTEAFF. The CDR3 nucleotides read TGTGCCAGCAGCTTGGGACGCACAGTAGTGACTGAAGCTTTCTTT.

This chain uses TRBV6-2 or TRBV6-3 with TRBJ2-7, with a weak D call TRBD2 (6 bases). The germline V and J ends were trimmed by 0 bases and 5 bases, with 11 bases remaining between them. The CDR3 is made up of 14 amino acids. The germline V gene has CDR1 MNHEY and CDR2 SVGEGT. The CDR3 is CASSYSRGKNEQYF. Written as DNA, the CDR3 is TGTGCCAGCAGTTACTCGCGCGGGAAGAACGAGCAGTACTTC.

V is TRBV9 and J is TRBJ2-7; TRBD2 matches 12 bases. The germline V gene has CDR1 SGDLS and CDR2 YYNGEE. Germline trimming cut 0 bases from V and 7 bases from J; bases unmatched to any gene: 5. The length of the CDR3 is 15 residues. The CDR3 DNA is TGTGCCAGCAGCGTAGGACTAGCGGGAGTTGGGGAGCAGTACTTC. Residues: CASSVGLAGVGEQYF.

This chain uses TRBV5-1 with TRBJ1-2; possible D gene TRBD1, 6 bases. CDR1 and CDR2 (germline): SGHRS, YFSETQ. V was pared by 4 bases and J by 0 bases, with 10 bases between. The CDR3 length is 14 residues. The DNA of the CDR3 is TGCGCCAGCAGCCGGGGGGCCCCTAACTATGGCTACACCTTC. Protein: CASSRGAPNYGYTF.

This clone has only a few counts. The chain combines TRBV28 with TRBJ1-5, with 8 bases lining up with TRBD1. The germline gives CDR1 MDHEN, CDR2 SYDVKM. The CDR3 covers 18 residues. Unmatched junction bases numbered 15, after V lost 6 bases and J lost 2 bases. The CDR3 protein is CASRHPAYATGGNQPQHF. The CDR3 DNA reads as TGTGCCAGCAGACATCCCGCGTACGCGACAGGGGGCAATCAGCCCCAGCATTTT.

The gene calls are TRBV3-1 (or the pseudogene TRBV3-2) and TRBJ2-2, with TRBD2 matching 10 bases. The CDR3 is 11 residues long. Germline assignment: CDR1 LGHDT and CDR2 YNNKEL (reference sequence). V shed 6 bases and J 12 bases; nucleotides not matched to a gene: 1. The CDR3 bases are TGTGCCAGCAGTAGCGGGGGGAAGCTGTTTTTT. It translates to CASSSGGKLFF.

The rearrangement joins TRBV9 to TRBJ1-4, with TRBD1 as a possible D gene (5 bases). Trimming shortened V by 3 bases and J by 4 bases, and 10 bases separated the two germline ends. This CDR3 is built from 14 residues. Germline CDR1 reads SGDLS; CDR2 reads YYNGEE. CDR3 region: CASSGRGGNEKLFF. In nucleotides, the CDR3 is TGTGCCAGCAGCGGTAGGGGCGGTAATGAAAAACTGTTTTTT.

This chain links TRBV5-6 with TRBJ2-5; TRBD2 matches at 7 bases. CDR3 size: 16 residues. Losses at the gene ends were 5 bases for V and 3 bases for J; bases not matched to a gene: 13. Germline V gene lookup returns CDR1 SGHDT and CDR2 YYEEEE. CDR3: CASSQQRGRQEETQYF. The CDR3 DNA follows: TGTGCCAGCAGTCAGCAGCGGGGCCGCCAAGAAGAGACCCAGTACTTC.

This clone was seen once. The CDR3 reads CASSQESFTEAFF. The DNA of the CDR3 is TGTGCCAGCAGCCAAGAGTCCTTCACTGAAGCTTTCTTT. The chain is built from TRBV14 and TRBJ1-1, with D unclear. V was shortened by 0 bases and J by 4 bases, with 6 bases between the two germline ends. Germline CDR1 is SGHDN and CDR2 is FVKESK. The CDR3 spans 13 residues.

The CDR3 sequence: CASSLARAGNTIYF. The CDR3, as DNA: TGTGCCAGCAGCTTAGCCAGGGCCGGAAACACCATATATTTT. The chain is built from TRBV7-6 and TRBJ1-3, with a tentative D call TRBD1 (5 bases). The CDR3 loop spans 14 amino acids. The V and J ends lost 0 bases and 4 bases respectively, with 7 bases between them. CDR1 SGHVS and CDR2 FNYEAQ come from the germline V gene.

The chain combines TRBV15 with TRBJ1-4; TRBD1 matches at 7 bases. The CDR3 is made up of 15 amino acids. Germline trimming cut 0 bases from V and 8 bases from J; bases unmatched to any gene: 6. The germline gives CDR1 LNHNV, CDR2 YYDKDF (reference sequence). The CDR3 DNA sequence: TGTGCCACCAGCAGAGATCGATACAGGGGCGAAAAACTGTTTTTT. This codes for CATSRDRYRGEKLFF.

The chain has TRBV4-3 and TRBJ2-2, with D tentatively TRBD2 (5 bases). V was shortened by 5 bases and J by 0 bases, with 16 bases between the two germline ends. CDR3 length: 17 amino acids. Germline V gives CDR1 LGHNA, CDR2 YSLEER. The CDR3 reads CASSTRFSASNTGELFF. In DNA form, the CDR3 reads TGCGCCAGCAGCACACGTTTTAGCGCCTCGAACACCGGGGAGCTGTTTTTT.

In DNA, the CDR3 is TGTGCCAGCTCCTCTAGAGGGGGGGACACTGAAGCTTTCTTT. Its protein product is CASSSRGGDTEAFF. The rearrangement links TRBV18 to TRBJ1-1; maybe TRBD1 (6 bases). The CDR3 length is 14 residues. Trimming took 6 bases from V and 3 from J, leaving 14 bases between them. Looked up from germline, CDR1 is KGHSH and CDR2 is LQKENI.

The chain recombines TRBV10-3 with TRBJ1-1, with 8 nucleotides matching TRBD1. With V trimmed by 6 bases and J by 8 bases, 11 bases remained unmatched. CDR1 is ENHRY, CDR2 SYGVKD, per germline. The length of the CDR3 is 14 residues. This chain's CDR3 is CAIRQTLTGGEAFF. The CDR3 DNA reads TGTGCCATCAGGCAAACCCTAACAGGGGGAGAAGCTTTCTTT.

The chain recombines TRBV11-3 with TRBJ2-1, with 7 bases lining up with TRBD2. This CDR3 spans 14 amino acids. J was trimmed by 6 bases and V by 1 base; bases with no gene match: 3. Germline V gene sequence: CDR1 SGHNT, CDR2 YENEEA. The CDR3 sequence is CASSLAGGFNEQFF. CDR3 nucleotide sequence: TGTGCCAGCAGCTTAGCGGGAGGTTTCAATGAGCAGTTCTTC.

The chain carries TRBV18 and TRBJ1-3; D not certain. The V and J ends lost 3 bases and 0 bases respectively, with 18 bases between them. CDR3 size: 18 residues. Germline V CDR1 and CDR2: KGHSH, LQKENI. CDR3: CASSPQTDAGSSGNTIYF. In nucleotides, the CDR3 is TGTGCCAGCTCACCCCAAACGGACGCCGGGAGCTCTGGAAACACCATATATTTT.

The genes are TRBV11-1 and TRBJ2-7; 9 bases line up with TRBD1. This CDR3 comprises 15 residues. Germline CDR1 SGHAT, CDR2 FQDESV (reference sequence). V was pared by 5 bases and J by 2 bases, with 7 bases of the junction left unmatched. The CDR3: CASSKGTGSPYEQYF. In DNA form, the CDR3 reads TGTGCCAGCAGCAAAGGGACAGGGAGCCCCTACGAGCAGTACTTC.

The V call is TRBV5-1, the J call TRBJ1-4; D is possibly TRBD1 (6 bases). CDR1 SGHRS and CDR2 YFSETQ come from the germline V gene. This CDR3 spans 15 amino acids. V dropped 4 bases and J dropped 7 bases, with 17 bases sitting between them. The chain's CDR3 is CASSTTQGFGEKLFF. CDR3 DNA sequence: TGCGCCAGCAGCACAACCCAGGGGTTCGGTGAAAAACTGTTTTTT.